These T cell receptor beta chains were read from a single sample in a study of beta chain features in type 1 diabetes. Produced via immunoSEQ multiplex PCR; TCRdb's table is partial and in-frame only. The table has hundreds of thousands of clones, approximately 11% seen once; the top ten hold roughly 0.016%. What was sequenced was naive CD4+ T cells from blood. These receptors were collected from a woman in her twenties or thirties in good health. Each CDR3 is given with its conserved first and last residue. D genes are given only for firm matches. Size is omitted from some rows. Given values are once, few, many or a class for expanded clones.

d_call	v_call	clone_size	j_call	cdr3_aa	cdr3_nt
NA	TRBV18	NA	TRBJ2-1	CASSPPNDGGSSYNEQFF	TGTGCCAGCTCACCACCGAACGACGGGGGTAGCTCCTACAATGAGCAGTTCTTC
TRBD1	TRBV7-2	few	TRBJ2-7	CASSADRGMVGEQYF	TGTGCCAGCAGCGCGGACAGGGGGATGGTGGGGGAGCAGTACTTC
NA	TRBV19	NA	TRBJ1-2	CATSQVESSGYTF	TGTGCCACCAGCCAGGTAGAGTCTTCTGGCTACACCTTC
TRBD2	TRBV7-3	few	TRBJ2-1	CASSSGTSGGEQFF	TGTGCCAGCAGCTCAGGGACTAGCGGCGGTGAGCAGTTCTTC
TRBD2	TRBV7-9	once	TRBJ2-3	CASSHGYQREGPDTQYF	TGTGCCAGCAGCCACGGTTACCAGCGGGAGGGCCCCGATACGCAGTATTTT
NA	TRBV5-1	NA	TRBJ1-1	CASSLGGRNTEAFF	TGCGCCAGCAGCTTGGGAGGGCGGAACACTGAAGCTTTCTTT
TRBD1	TRBV10-3	few	TRBJ2-7	CAVGQGLYEQYF	TGTGCCGTGGGACAGGGGTTGTACGAGCAGTACTTC
TRBD1	TRBV28	NA	TRBJ1-1	CASSLGDRANTEAFF	TGTGCCAGCAGCCTTGGGGACAGGGCGAACACTGAAGCTTTCTTT
TRBD1	TRBV6-5	NA	TRBJ2-2	CASSYPGGITGELFF	TGTGCCAGCAGTTACCCAGGGGGCATCACCGGGGAGCTGTTTTTT
NA	TRBV7-8	NA	TRBJ2-7	CASSPDGPHNYEQYF	TGTGCCAGCAGCCCCGATGGGCCCCACAATTACGAGCAGTACTTC
TRBD1	TRBV6-5	NA	TRBJ1-1	CASSSGQQNTEAFF	TGTGCCAGCAGTTCGGGACAGCAGAACACTGAAGCTTTCTTT
TRBD2	TRBV7-7	NA	TRBJ2-2	CASSPTSVNTGELFF	TGTGCTAGCAGCCCAACTAGCGTGAACACCGGGGAGCTGTTTTTT
TRBD2	TRBV5-5	NA	TRBJ2-3	CASSTYSGTSTDTQYF	TGTGCCAGCAGCACCTATAGCGGGACCAGCACAGATACGCAGTATTTT
NA	TRBV2	NA	TRBJ2-7	CASSERDSEQYF	TGTGCCAGCAGTGAACGGGACTCCGAGCAGTACTTC
TRBD2	TRBV15	few	TRBJ2-7	CATSRDRGGAARGEQYF	TGTGCCACCAGCAGAGATCGGGGAGGGGCCGCCCGGGGCGAGCAGTACTTC
NA	TRBV28	NA	TRBJ1-5	CASSFPKRTVYQPQHF	TGTGCCAGCAGTTTTCCCAAAAGGACAGTTTACCAGCCCCAGCATTTT
TRBD1	TRBV4-2	few	TRBJ1-1	CASSQPPGQGVTEAFF	TGTGCCAGCAGCCAACCGCCGGGACAGGGGGTCACTGAAGCTTTCTTT
NA	TRBV30	few	TRBJ2-3	CAWSVEVTDTQYF	TGTGCCTGGAGTGTAGAGGTCACAGATACGCAGTATTTT
TRBD2	TRBV13	few	TRBJ2-7	CASSFLTSGRYEQYF	TGTGCCAGCAGCTTTTTGACTAGCGGGAGGTACGAGCAGTACTTC
TRBD2	TRBV5-1	NA	TRBJ2-3	CASSLAGKSTDTQYF	TGCGCCAGCAGCTTAGCGGGGAAAAGCACAGATACGCAGTATTTT
TRBD2	TRBV28	NA	TRBJ2-1	CASSLGSSGGGEQFF	TGTGCCAGCAGTTTGGGTTCTAGCGGGGGCGGCGAGCAGTTCTTC
TRBD1	TRBV5-1	NA	TRBJ1-1	CASSIDRAMNTEAFF	TGCGCCAGCAGCATAGACAGGGCAATGAACACTGAAGCTTTCTTT
NA	TRBV10-3	few	TRBJ2-2	CAISESNGAANTGELFF	TGTGCCATCAGTGAGTCGAATGGGGCTGCTAACACCGGGGAGCTGTTTTTT
TRBD1	TRBV7-2	NA	TRBJ1-2	CASSLEQGRAYGYTF	TGTGCCAGCAGCTTAGAACAGGGGAGAGCCTATGGCTACACCTTC
TRBD2	TRBV5-1	NA	TRBJ2-7	CASSLVTASLLAGGYEQYF	TGCGCCAGCAGCTTGGTTACGGCCTCTCTACTAGCGGGAGGCTACGAGCAGTACTTC
TRBD1	TRBV7-9	NA	TRBJ2-7	CASRPPGQGYEQYF	TGTGCCAGCAGACCTCCGGGACAGGGGTACGAGCAGTACTTC
TRBD1	TRBV7-6	few	TRBJ1-4	CASSSTGGREKLFF	TGTGCCAGCAGCTCCACAGGGGGCAGGGAAAAACTGTTTTTT